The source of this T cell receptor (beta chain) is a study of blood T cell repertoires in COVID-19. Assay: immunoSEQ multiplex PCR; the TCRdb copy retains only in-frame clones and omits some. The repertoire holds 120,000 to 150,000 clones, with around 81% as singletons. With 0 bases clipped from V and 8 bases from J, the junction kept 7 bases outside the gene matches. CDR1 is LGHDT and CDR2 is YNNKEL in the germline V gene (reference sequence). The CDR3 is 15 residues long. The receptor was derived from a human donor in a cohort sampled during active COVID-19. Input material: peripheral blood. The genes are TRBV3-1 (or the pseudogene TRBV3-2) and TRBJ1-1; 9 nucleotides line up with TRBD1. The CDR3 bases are TGTGCCAGCAGCCAAGATTGGGGACAGGGAAGAGAAGCTTTCTTT. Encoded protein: CASSQDWGQGREAFF.